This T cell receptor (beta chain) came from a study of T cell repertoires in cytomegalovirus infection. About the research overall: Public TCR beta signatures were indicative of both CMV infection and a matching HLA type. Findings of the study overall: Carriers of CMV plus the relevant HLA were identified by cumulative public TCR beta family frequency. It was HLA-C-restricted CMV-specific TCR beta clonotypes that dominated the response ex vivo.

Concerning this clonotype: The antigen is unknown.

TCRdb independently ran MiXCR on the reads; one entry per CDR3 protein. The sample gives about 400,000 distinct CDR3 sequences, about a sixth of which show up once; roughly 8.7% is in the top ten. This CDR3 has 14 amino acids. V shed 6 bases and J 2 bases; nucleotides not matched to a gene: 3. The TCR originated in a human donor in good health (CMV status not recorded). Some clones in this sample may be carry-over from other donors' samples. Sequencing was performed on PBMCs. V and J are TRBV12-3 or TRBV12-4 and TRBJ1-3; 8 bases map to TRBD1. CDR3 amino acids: CASSRQGTGNTIYF. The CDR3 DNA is TGTGCCAGCAGCCGACAGGGGACTGGAAACACCATATATTTT.